This TCR beta chain was found in a study of cytomegalovirus exposure and HLA in healthy donors. Worth noting for this clone: The antigen remains unidentified.

It was the approximately 130-subject validation cohort, separate from the approximately 690-subject first cohort, to which the donors belonged. Study-wide results and caveats: Some TCR beta chains (about 180 of them) were listed as cytomegalovirus-associated. Published work reported that the classifier diagnosed cytomegalovirus status with high specificity and sensitivity.

Generated by immunoSEQ multiplex PCR, the TCRdb table keeps only in-frame clones and is missing some. The repertoire holds fewer than 200,000 clones, with about 89% as singletons. The sample was PBMCs. This sequence was found in a man aged 30 to 39 in good health and CMV-seropositive.

This CDR3 is CASSASGGNTGELFF. In nucleotides, the CDR3 is TGTGCCAGCAGCGCTAGCGGGGGAAACACCGGGGAGCTGTTTTTT. The rearrangement uses TRBV9 and TRBJ2-2; 10 bases are shared with TRBD2. The CDR3 has 15 residues. J was trimmed by 2 bases and V by 3 bases; bases with no gene match: 1. Per germline, CDR1 SGDLS and CDR2 YYNGEE. Full variable domain (outside the CDR3, taken from reference TRBV9 and TRBJ2-2): DSGVTQTPKHLITATGQRVTLRCSPRSGDLSVYWYQQSLDQGLQFLIQYYNGEERAKGNILERFSAQQFPDLHSELNLSSLELGDSALYFCASSASGGNTGELFFGEGSRLTVL.